The clone carrying this T cell receptor beta chain has just one count. The sample comes from a study of shared clonotypes between healthy human individuals. Across the whole study: Donor ages ranged 18 to 49 years: two women, three men.

Researchers divided each subset's genomic DNA evenly across several immunoSEQ plates. Sorted subsets were amplified in replicate PCRs using around 220 ng DNA, about 30,000 T cell genomes. Repertoires were generated with immunoSEQ multiplex PCR, while TCRdb's copy carries only in-frame clones and drops some. The table lists approximately 1.5 million clones, around 98.5% of them singletons, with 0.3% to 0.45% in the top ten. CDR1 and CDR2 from the germline V gene are GTSNPN and SVGIG (reference sequence). The CDR3 has 13 amino acids. V was clipped by 0 bases and J by 7 bases, with 9 bases between them. There were only Caucasian adults among the donors, and all lived in Nashville, Tennessee.

The receptor's source is a man between 25 and 39 years old in good health. This chain joins TRBV30 and TRBJ2-2, with D hard to call. The material sequenced was naive CD4+ T cells sorted from blood. Regarding subset: CD45RA+ positively selected. CDR3 in DNA: TGTGCCTGGAGTGTACTTGACGTCGGGGAGCTGTTTTTT. Its protein product is CAWSVLDVGELFF.